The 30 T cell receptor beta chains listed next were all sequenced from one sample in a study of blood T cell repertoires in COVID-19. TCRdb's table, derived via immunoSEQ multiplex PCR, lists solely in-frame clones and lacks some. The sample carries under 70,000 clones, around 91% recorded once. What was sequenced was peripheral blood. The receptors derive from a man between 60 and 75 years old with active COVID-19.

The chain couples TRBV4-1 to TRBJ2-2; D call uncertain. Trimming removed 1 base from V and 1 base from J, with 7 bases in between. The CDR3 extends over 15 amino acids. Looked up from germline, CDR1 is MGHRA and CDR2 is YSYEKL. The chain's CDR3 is CASSQGDLNTGELFF. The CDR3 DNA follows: TGCGCCAGCAGCCAAGGAGACTTGAACACCGGGGAGCTGTTTTTT.

In nucleotides, the CDR3 is TGTGCCAGCAGCCAAGTCCGCGAGCAGTACTTC. It encodes CASSQVREQYF. This chain uses TRBV3-1 (or the pseudogene TRBV3-2) with TRBJ2-7, with unresolved D. The CDR3 runs 11 residues. Trimming took off 1 base at V and 6 bases at J, with 4 bases between the two ends. CDR1 and CDR2 (germline): LGHDT, YNNKEL (reference sequence).

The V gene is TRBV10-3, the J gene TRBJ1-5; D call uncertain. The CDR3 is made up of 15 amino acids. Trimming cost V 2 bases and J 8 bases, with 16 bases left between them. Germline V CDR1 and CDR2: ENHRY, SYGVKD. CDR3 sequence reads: CAISEGPNFGEPQHF. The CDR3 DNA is TGTGCCATCAGTGAGGGTCCTAACTTCGGGGAGCCCCAGCATTTT.

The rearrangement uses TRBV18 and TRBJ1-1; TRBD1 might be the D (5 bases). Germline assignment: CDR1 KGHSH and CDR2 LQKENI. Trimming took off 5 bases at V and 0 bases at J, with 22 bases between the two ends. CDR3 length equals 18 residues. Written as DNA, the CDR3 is TGTGCCAGCTCAATGCTGTCGGTAGTACAGGCCCTGAACACTGAAGCTTTCTTT. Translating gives CASSMLSVVQALNTEAFF.

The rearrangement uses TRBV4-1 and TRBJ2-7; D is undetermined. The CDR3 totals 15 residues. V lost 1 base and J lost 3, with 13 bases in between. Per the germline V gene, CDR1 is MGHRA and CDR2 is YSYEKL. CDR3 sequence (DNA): TGCGCCAGCAGCCAAGGTCCGCAGACGGGCTACGAGCAGTACTTC. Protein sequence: CASSQGPQTGYEQYF.

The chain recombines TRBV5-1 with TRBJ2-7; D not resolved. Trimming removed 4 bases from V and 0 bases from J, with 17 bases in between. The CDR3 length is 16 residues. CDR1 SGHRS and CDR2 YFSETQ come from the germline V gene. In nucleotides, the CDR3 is TGCGCCAGCAGCAGGAAAGACATATTTAGCTCCTACGAGCAGTACTTC. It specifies CASSRKDIFSSYEQYF.

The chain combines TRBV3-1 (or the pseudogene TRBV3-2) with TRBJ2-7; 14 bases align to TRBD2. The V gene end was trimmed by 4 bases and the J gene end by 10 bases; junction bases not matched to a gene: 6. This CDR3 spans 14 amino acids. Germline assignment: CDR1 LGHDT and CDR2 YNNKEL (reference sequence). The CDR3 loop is CASSLGTSGSIQYF. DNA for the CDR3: TGTGCCAGCAGCCTTGGGACTAGCGGGAGTATCCAGTACTTC.

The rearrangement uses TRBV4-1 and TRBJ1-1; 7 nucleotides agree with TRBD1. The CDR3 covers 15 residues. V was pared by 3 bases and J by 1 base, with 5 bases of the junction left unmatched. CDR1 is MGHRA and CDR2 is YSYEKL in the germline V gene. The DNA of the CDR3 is TGCGCCAGCAGCCAGCTAGACAGGGAGAACACTGAAGCTTTCTTT. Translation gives CASSQLDRENTEAFF.

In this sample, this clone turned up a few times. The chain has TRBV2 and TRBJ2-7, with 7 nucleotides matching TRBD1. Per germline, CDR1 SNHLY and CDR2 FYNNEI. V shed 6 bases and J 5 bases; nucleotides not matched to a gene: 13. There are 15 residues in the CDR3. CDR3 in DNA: TGTGCCAGCAGCTGGTCCAGGGGGATAGGAAACGAGCAGTACTTC. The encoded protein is CASSWSRGIGNEQYF.

CDR3 loop: CASSFPLAGGTYEQYF. The DNA for the CDR3 is TGTGCCAGCAGTTTCCCCTTAGCGGGAGGGACCTACGAGCAGTACTTC. This chain uses TRBV28 with TRBJ2-7, with TRBD2 matching 11 bases. The junction had 6 bases not matched to a gene; V was cut back by 3 bases and J by 2 bases. The CDR3 length is 16 residues. Germline CDR1 MDHEN, CDR2 SYDVKM.

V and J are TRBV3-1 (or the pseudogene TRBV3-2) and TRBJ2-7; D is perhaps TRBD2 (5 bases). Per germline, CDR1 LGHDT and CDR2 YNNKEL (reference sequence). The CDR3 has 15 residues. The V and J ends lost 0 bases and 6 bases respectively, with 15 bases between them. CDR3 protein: CASSQDTGFYGEQYF. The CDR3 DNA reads TGTGCCAGCAGCCAAGATACGGGGTTCTACGGCGAGCAGTACTTC.

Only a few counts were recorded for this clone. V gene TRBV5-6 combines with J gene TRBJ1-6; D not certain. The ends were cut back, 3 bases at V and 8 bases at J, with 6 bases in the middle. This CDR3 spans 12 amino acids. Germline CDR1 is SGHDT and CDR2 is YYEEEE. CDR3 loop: CASSWTDSPLHF. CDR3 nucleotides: TGTGCCAGCAGCTGGACTGATTCACCCCTCCACTTT.

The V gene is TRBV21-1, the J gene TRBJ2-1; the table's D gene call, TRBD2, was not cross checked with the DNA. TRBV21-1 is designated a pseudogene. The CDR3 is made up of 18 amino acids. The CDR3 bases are TGTGCCAGCAGCAACTTTGACCCACGGGTGAGCTCCTACAATGAGCAGTTCTTC. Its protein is CASSNFDPRVSSYNEQFF.

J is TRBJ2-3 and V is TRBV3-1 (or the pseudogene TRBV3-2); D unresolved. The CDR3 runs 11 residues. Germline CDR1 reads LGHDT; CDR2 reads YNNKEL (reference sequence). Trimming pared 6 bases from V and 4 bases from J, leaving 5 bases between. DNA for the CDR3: TGTGCCAGCAGTTGCGCAGATACGCAGTATTTT. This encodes CASSCADTQYF.

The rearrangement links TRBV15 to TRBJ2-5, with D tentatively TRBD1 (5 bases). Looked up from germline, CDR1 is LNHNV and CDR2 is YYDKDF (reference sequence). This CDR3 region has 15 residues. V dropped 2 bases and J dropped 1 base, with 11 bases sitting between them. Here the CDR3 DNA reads TGTGCCACCAGCAGAAGCTCAGGGTCCCAAGAGACCCAGTACTTC. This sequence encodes CATSRSSGSQETQYF.

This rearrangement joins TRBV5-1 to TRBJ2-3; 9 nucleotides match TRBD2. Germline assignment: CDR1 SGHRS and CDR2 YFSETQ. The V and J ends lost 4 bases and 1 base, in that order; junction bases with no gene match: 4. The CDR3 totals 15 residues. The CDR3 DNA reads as TGCGCCAGCAGCCCGTGGACTAGCGGCACAGATACGCAGTATTTT. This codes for CASSPWTSGTDTQYF.

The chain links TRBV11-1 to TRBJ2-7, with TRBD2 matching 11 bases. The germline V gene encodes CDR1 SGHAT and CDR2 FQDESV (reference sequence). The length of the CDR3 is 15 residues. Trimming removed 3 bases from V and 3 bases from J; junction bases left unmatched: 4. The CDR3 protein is CASSFSSGGYYEQYF. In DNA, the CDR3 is TGTGCCAGCAGCTTCTCTAGCGGGGGGTACTACGAGCAGTACTTC.

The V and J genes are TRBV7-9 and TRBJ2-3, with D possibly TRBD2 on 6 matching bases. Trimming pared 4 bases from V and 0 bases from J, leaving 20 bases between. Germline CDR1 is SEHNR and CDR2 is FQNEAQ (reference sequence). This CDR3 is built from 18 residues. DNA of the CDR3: TGTGCCAGCAGCTCCTGGGCGGGGTCCCCGGCTAGCACAGATACGCAGTATTTT. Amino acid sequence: CASSSWAGSPASTDTQYF.

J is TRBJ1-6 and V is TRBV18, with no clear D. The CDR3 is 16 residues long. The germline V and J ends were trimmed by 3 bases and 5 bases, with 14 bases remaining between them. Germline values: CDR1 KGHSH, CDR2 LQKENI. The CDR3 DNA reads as TGTGCCAGCTCACCCGTTGAAACAGCAAATAATTCACCCCTCCACTTT. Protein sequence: CASSPVETANNSPLHF.

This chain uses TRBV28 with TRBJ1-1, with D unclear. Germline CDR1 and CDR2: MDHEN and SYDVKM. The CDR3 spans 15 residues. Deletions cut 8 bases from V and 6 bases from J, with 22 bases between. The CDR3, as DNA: TGTGCCAGCCCCCCTCAGAGGCCCCCAGCGGCTGAAGCTTTCTTT. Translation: CASPPQRPPAAEAFF. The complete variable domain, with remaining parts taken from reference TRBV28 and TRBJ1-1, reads DVKVTQSSRYLVKRTGEKVFLECVQDMDHENMFWYRQDPGLGLRLIYFSYDVKMKEKGDIPEGYSVSREKKERFSLILESASTNQTSMYLCASPPQRPPAAEAFFGQGTRLTVV.

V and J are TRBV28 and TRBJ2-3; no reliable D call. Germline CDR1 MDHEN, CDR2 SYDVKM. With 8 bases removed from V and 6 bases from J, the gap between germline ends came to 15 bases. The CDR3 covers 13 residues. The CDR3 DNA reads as TGTGCCAGCTCCGCAGTCTGGCGGGATACGCAGTATTTT. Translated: CASSAVWRDTQYF.

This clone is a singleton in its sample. CDR3 coding DNA: TGTGCCAGCAGCTCGCCGACTAGCTTTTCTGACGAGCAGTACTTC. Protein product: CASSSPTSFSDEQYF. This chain joins TRBV7-2 and TRBJ2-7, with 7 positions matching TRBD2. The germline CDR1 and CDR2 sequences are SGHTA and FQGNSA. CDR3 length: 15 amino acids. V gave up 4 bases and J gave up 5 bases; unmatched junction bases: 11.

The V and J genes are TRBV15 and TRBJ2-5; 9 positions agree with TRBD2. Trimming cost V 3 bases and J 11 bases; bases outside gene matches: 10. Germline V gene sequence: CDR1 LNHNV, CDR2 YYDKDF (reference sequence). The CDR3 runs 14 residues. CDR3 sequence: CATSRASGDPNQYF. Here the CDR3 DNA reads TGTGCCACCAGCAGGGCTAGCGGGGACCCAAATCAGTACTTC. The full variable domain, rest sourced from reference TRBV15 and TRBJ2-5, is DAMVIQNPRYQVTQFGKPVTLSCSQTLNHNVMYWYQQKSSQAPKLLFHYYDKDFNNEADTPDNFQSRRPNTSFCFLDIRSPGLGDTAMYLCATSRASGDPNQYFGPGTRLLVL.

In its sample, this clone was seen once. In nucleotides, the CDR3 is TGTGCCAGCAGTGTCAACAGGGAGAAGTACTTC. Amino acid sequence: CASSVNREKYF. This chain joins TRBV12-3 or TRBV12-4 and TRBJ2-7, with D maybe TRBD1 (6 bases). The CDR3 consists of 11 residues. Trimming took off 5 bases at V and 11 bases at J, with 13 bases between the two ends.

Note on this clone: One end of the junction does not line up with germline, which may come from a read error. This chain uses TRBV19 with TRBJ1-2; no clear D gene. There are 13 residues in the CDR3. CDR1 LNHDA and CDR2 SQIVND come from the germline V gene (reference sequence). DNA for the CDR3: TGTGCCAGTAGCTACAGAGACCGCTATGGCTTCACCTTC. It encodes CASSYRDRYGFTF. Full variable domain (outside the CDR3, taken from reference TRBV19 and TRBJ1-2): DGGITQSPKYLFRKEGQNVTLSCEQNLNHDAMYWYRQDPGQGLRLIYYSQIVNDFQKGDIAEGYSVSREKKESFPLTVTSAQKNPTAFYLCASSYRDRYGFTFGSGTRLTVV.

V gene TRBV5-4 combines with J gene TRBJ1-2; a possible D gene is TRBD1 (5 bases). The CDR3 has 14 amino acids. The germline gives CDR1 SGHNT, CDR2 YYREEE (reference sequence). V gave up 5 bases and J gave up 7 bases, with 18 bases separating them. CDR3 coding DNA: TGTGCCAGCAGTCTCCAGGGAGGTGGGCTTGGCTACACCTTC. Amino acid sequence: CASSLQGGGLGYTF.

The CDR3 DNA follows: TGTGCCAGCAGCTTGGGACAGGGTGAGACCCAGTACTTC. It yields the protein CASSLGQGETQYF. The rearrangement uses TRBV5-6 and TRBJ2-5, with 7 bases lining up with TRBD1. This CDR3 has 13 amino acids. The J segment lost 5 bases and the V segment lost 0 bases, leaving 1 base of the junction unmatched. In germline, CDR1 is SGHDT, CDR2 YYEEEE.

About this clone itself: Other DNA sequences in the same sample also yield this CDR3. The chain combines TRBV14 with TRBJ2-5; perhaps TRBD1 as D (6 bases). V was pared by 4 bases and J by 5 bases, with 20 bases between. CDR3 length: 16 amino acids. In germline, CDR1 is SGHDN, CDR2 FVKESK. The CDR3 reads CASSPLGPPTGETQYF. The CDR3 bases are TGTGCCAGCAGCCCCTTGGGGCCACCCACAGGGGAGACCCAGTACTTC. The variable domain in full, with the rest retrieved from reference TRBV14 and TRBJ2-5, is EAGVTQFPSHSVIEKGQTVTLRCDPISGHDNLYWYRRVMGKEIKFLLHFVKESKQDESGMPNNRFLAERTGGTYSTLKVQPAELEDSGVYFCASSPLGPPTGETQYFGPGTRLLVL.

The DNA for the CDR3 is TGTGCCAGCAGCGTCAGGGTAAGCACAGATACGCAGTATTTT. This encodes CASSVRVSTDTQYF. The V and J genes are TRBV9 and TRBJ2-3; D is possibly TRBD1 (5 bases). Per the germline V gene, CDR1 is SGDLS and CDR2 is YYNGEE. CDR3 length: 14 residues. The ends were cut back, 2 bases at V and 0 bases at J, with 7 bases in the middle.

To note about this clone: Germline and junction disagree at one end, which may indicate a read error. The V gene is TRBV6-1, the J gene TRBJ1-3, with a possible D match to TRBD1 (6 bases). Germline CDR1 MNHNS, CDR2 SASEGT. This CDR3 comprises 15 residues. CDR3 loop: CASNEQGQAGNTIYF. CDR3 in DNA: TGTGCCAGCAATGAACAGGGTCAGGCTGGAAACACCATATATTTT.